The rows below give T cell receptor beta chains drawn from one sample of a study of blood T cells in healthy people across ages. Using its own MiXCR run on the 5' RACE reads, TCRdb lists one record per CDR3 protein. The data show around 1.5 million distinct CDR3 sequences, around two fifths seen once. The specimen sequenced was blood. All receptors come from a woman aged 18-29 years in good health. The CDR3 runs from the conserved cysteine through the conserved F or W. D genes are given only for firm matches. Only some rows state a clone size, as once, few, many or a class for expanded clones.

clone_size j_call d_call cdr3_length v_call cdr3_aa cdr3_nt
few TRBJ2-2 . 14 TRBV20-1 CSAPHLRDTGELFF TGCAGTGCCCCTCACCTCCGGGACACCGGGGAGCTGTTTTTT
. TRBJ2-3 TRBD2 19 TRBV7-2 CASSLGFGGLAGGADTQYF TGTGCCAGCAGCTTAGGGTTTGGGGGACTAGCGGGAGGAGCAGATACGCAGTATTTT
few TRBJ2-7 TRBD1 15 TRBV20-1 CSAPPYDRETREQYF TGCAGTGCTCCGCCGTATGACAGGGAGACGAGGGAGCAGTACTTC
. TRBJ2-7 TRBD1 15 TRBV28 CASRVGTGGQDEQYF TGTGCCAGCAGGGTTGGGACAGGGGGCCAAGACGAGCAGTACTTC
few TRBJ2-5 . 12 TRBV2 CASSGVQETQYF TGTGCCAGCAGTGGCGTCCAAGAGACCCAGTACTTC
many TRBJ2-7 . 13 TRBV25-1 CASSASPWQGVYF TGTGCCAGCAGTGCCAGCCCCTGGCAGGGAGTGTACTTC
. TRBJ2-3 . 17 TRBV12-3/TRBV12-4 CASSLDLAPGGTDTQYF TGTGCCAGCAGTTTAGATCTAGCCCCTGGGGGCACAGATACGCAGTATTTT
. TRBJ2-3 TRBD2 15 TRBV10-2 CASSALSGGPDTQYF TGCGCCAGCAGTGCTCTTAGCGGGGGCCCAGATACGCAGTATTTT
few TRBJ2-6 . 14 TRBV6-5 CASSYGGRTNVLTF TGTGCCAGCAGTTACGGGGGCAGAACCAACGTCCTGACTTTC
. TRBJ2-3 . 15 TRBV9 CASSVDGEISDTQYF TGTGCCAGCAGCGTAGATGGGGAAATCTCAGATACGCAGTATTTT
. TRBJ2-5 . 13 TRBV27 CASSFIGEETQYF TGTGCCAGCAGTTTTATAGGGGAAGAGACCCAGTACTTC
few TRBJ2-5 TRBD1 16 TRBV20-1 CSASRAGTGLSETQYF TGCAGTGCTAGCCGCGCCGGGACAGGACTATCCGAGACCCAGTACTTC
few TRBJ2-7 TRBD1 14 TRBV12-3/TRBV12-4 CASSFRDRANEQYF TGTGCCAGCAGTTTCCGGGACAGGGCGAACGAGCAGTACTTC
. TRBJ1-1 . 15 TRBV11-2 CASSQRIGKDTEAFF TGTGCCAGCAGCCAAAGGATAGGGAAAGACACTGAAGCTTTCTTT
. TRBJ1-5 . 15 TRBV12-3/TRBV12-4 CASSLRASERQPQHF TGTGCCAGCAGTCTCCGGGCCTCGGAGAGGCAGCCCCAGCATTTT
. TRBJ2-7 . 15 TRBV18 CASSRGGSSYNEQYF TGTGCCAGCTCCCGGGGTGGGAGCTCCTACAATGAGCAGTACTTC
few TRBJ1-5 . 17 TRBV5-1 CASSNLRGRYSNQPQHF TGCGCCAGCAGCAACCTTCGTGGGCGTTATAGCAATCAGCCCCAGCATTTT